This entry is about one T cell receptor beta chain. The sample originates from a study of blood T cell repertoires in COVID-19. Germline assignment: CDR1 SGDLS and CDR2 YYNGEE. This CDR3 has 14 amino acids. V was pared by 6 bases and J by 4 bases, with 9 bases of the junction left unmatched. Produced via immunoSEQ multiplex PCR; TCRdb's table is partial and in-frame only. The table has under 250,000 clones, 80% to 85% seen once. The sample consisted of peripheral blood. The receptor was derived from a woman in her fifties or sixties who had recovered from COVID-19. The rearrangement links TRBV9 to TRBJ2-7; the match to TRBD2 covers 8 bases. The CDR3 sequence: CASNRNGGAYEQYF. Here the CDR3 DNA reads TGTGCCAGCAATCGCAACGGGGGGGCTTACGAGCAGTACTTC.